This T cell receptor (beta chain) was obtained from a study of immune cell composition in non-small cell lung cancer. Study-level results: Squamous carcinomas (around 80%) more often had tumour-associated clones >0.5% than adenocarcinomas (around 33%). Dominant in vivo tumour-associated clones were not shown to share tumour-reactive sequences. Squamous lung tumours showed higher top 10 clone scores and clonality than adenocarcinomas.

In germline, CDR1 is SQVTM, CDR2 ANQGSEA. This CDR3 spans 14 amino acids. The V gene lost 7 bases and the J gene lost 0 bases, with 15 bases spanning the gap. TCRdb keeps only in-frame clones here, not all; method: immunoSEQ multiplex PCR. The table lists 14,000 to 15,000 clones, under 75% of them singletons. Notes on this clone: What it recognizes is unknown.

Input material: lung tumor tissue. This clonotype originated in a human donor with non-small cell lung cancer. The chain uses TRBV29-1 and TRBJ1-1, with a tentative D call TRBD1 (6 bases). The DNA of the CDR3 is TGCAGCGGGGAAGGGACATTTATGAACACTGAAGCTTTCTTT. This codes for CSGEGTFMNTEAFF.